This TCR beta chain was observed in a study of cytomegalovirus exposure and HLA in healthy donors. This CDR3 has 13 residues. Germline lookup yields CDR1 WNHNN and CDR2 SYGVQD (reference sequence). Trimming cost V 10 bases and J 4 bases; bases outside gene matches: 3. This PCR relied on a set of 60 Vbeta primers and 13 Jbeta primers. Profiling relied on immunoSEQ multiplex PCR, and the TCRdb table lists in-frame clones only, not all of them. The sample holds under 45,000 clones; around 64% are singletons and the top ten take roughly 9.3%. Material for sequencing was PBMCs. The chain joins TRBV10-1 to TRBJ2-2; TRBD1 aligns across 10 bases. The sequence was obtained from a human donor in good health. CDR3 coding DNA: TGCGCCACCGGACAGGGGGGCACCGGGGAGCTGTTTTTT. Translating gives CATGQGGTGELFF.